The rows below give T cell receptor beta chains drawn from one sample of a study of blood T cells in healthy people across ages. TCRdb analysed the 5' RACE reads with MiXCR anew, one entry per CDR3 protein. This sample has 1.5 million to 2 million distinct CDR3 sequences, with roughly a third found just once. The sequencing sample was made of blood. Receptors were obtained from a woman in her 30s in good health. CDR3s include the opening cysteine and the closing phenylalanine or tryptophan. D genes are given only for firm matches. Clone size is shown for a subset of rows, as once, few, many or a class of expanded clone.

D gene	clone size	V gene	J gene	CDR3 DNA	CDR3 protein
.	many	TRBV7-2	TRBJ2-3	TGTGCCAGCACCTACCGGGACTCTAGCACAGATACGCAGTATTTT	CASTYRDSSTDTQYF
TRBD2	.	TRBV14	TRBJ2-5	TGTGCCAGCAGCCCGCGTAGGGGACTAGCGGGAGGAGAGGAGACCCAGTACTTC	CASSPRRGLAGGEETQYF
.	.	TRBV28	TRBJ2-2	TGTGCCAGCAGTTTTTGGCTGGGGGACATAAACGCGAACACCGGGGAGCTGTTTTTT	CASSFWLGDINANTGELFF
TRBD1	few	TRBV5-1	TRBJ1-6	TGCGCCAGCAGCCTTGGGACAGCATTTAATTCACCCCTCCACTTT	CASSLGTAFNSPLHF
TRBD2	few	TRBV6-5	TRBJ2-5	TGTGCCAGCGTGGGGACTAGCCCCCAAGAGACCCAGTACTTC	CASVGTSPQETQYF
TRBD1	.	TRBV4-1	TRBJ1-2	TGTGCCAGCAGTGAAGTCGGACAGGGGGACTATGGCTACACCTTC	CASSEVGQGDYGYTF
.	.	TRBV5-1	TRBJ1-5	TGCGCCAGCAGGTTGACGGATAATCAGCCCCAGCATTTT	CASRLTDNQPQHF
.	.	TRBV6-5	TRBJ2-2	TGTGCCAGCAGTTATTGGTCTGATGCGAACACCGGGGAGCTGTTTTTT	CASSYWSDANTGELFF
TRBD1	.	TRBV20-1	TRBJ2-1	TGCAGTGCGAGCCCAGGGGGCTCCTACAATGAGCAGTTCTTC	CSASPGGSYNEQFF
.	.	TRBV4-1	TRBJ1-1	TGCGCCAGCAGCCAAGTCAGCCTGGACACTGAAGCTTTCTTT	CASSQVSLDTEAFF
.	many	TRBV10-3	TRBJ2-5	TGTGCCATCAGTGGACAACAAGAGACCCAGTACTTC	CAISGQQETQYF
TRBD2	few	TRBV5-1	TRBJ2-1	TGCGCCAGCAGCGTATTAGCGGGGGCCGGCTACAATGAGCAGTTCTTC	CASSVLAGAGYNEQFF
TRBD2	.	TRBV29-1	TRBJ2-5	TGCAGCGTGCCAGGGACTAGCGGCTCCCAAGAGACCCAGTACTTC	CSVPGTSGSQETQYF
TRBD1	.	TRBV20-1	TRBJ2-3	TGCAGTGCCAAGGGACAGGGTCGAGATACGCAGTATTTT	CSAKGQGRDTQYF
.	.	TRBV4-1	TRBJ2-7	TGCGCCAGCAGCCAAGGGACTCTGAACTCCTACGAGCAGTACTTC	CASSQGTLNSYEQYF
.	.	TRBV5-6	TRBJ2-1	TGTGCCAGCAGCTTGTTGACAGGCTACAATGAGCAGTTCTTC	CASSLLTGYNEQFF
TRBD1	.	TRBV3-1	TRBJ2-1	TGTGCCACGGGACAGTCCAATGAGCAGTTCTTC	CATGQSNEQFF
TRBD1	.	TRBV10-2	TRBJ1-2	TGCGCCAGCCTTGGGACAGGCCCATCGGACTACACCTTC	CASLGTGPSDYTF
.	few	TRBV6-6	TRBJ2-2	TGTGCCAGCAGTCGTCAGGGCGCGAACACCGGGGAGCTGTTTTTT	CASSRQGANTGELFF
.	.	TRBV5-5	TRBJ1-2	TGTGCCAGCAGCTTATCGGCCAGTGGTGACTATGGCTACACCTTC	CASSLSASGDYGYTF
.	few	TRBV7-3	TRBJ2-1	TGTGCCAGCAGCCCCTGGGCCAATGATGAGCAGTTCTTC	CASSPWANDEQFF
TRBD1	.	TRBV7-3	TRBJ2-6	TGTGCCAGCAGTCGGCCGGGACAGGGGACCCCTGGGGCCAACGTCCTGACTTTC	CASSRPGQGTPGANVLTF
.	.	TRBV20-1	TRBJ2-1	TGCAGTGCTAGCGGGAGCTCCTACAATGAGCTGTTCTTC	CSASGSSYNELFF
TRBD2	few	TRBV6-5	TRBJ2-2	TGTGCCAGCAGTCCTCTTCGGGGGGGCTCTGGGGAGCTGTTTTTT	CASSPLRGGSGELFF
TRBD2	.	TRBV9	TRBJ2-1	TGTGCCAGCAGCGAGGGGGGGGCTAGCGGGAATGAGCAGTTCTTC	CASSEGGASGNEQFF
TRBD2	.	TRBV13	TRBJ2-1	TGTGCCAGCAGCGAGCGGGAGGTGCTCAATGAGCAGTTCTTC	CASSEREVLNEQFF
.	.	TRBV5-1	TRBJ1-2	TGCGCCAGCAGCCCGGTAAGGCAGGGGCATGGCTACACCTTC	CASSPVRQGHGYTF
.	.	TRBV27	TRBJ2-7	TGTGCCAGCAGGGGGGAGGGGGTAACCAACTCCTACGAGCAGTACTTC	CASRGEGVTNSYEQYF
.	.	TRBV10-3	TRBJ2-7	TGTGCCACCAGTGATGGTTTTCCCTACGAGCAGTACTTC	CATSDGFPYEQYF
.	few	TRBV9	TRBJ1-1	TGTGCCAGCAGCGTAGATGCGACCACTACTGAAGCTTTCTTT	CASSVDATTTEAFF
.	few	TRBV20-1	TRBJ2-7	TGCAGTGCTCTAAACAGGGCTAGCGCCTACGAGCAGTACTTC	CSALNRASAYEQYF
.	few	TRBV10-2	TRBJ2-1	TGCGCCAGCAGTGAGTCGGGAGCGTACGGTGAGCAGTTCTTC	CASSESGAYGEQFF
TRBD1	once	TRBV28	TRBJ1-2	TGTGCCAGCAGTTTGGGGGGACAGGGAGGTGGCTACACCTTC	CASSLGGQGGGYTF
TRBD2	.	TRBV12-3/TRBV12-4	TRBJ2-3	TGTGCCAGCAGAACGAGCGGGAGCTATGAGGCGCAGTATTTT	CASRTSGSYEAQYF
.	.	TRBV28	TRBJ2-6	TGTGCCAGCAGTTTTCCCGACCGCTACTCTGGGGCCAACGTCCTGACTTTC	CASSFPDRYSGANVLTF
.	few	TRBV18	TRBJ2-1	TGTGCCAGCTCACCTGGACCCCAAGGGGGCAATGAGCAGTTCTTC	CASSPGPQGGNEQFF
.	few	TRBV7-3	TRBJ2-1	TGTGCCAGCAGCCGCGGTCCATCCGGTGATGAGCAGTTCTTC	CASSRGPSGDEQFF
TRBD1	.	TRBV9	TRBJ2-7	TGTGCCAGCAGCGCCTCAGGGGGCGGCTCCTACGAGCAGTACTTC	CASSASGGGSYEQYF
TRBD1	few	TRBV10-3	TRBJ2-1	TGTGCCATCAGGACAGGGACCTACAATGAGCAGTTCTTC	CAIRTGTYNEQFF
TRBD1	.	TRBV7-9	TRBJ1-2	TGTGCCAGCAGCCGCGGACAGGGGGACAACGACTATGGCTACACCTTC	CASSRGQGDNDYGYTF
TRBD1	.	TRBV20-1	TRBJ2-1	TGCAGTGCTAGTGACAGGGGGAATGAGCAGTTCTTC	CSASDRGNEQFF
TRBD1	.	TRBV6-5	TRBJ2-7	TGTGCCAGCAGTTATGCGACAGGGACGTACGAGCAGTACTTC	CASSYATGTYEQYF
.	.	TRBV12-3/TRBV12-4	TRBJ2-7	TGTGCCAGCAGTTTGGGATATTACTACGAGCAGTACTTC	CASSLGYYYEQYF
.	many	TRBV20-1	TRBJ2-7	TGCAGTGGGCGTCCCCCACCCTACGAGCAGTACTTC	CSGRPPPYEQYF
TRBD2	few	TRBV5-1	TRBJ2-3	TGCGCCAGCAGCGTGAGCCCTAGCGGGGAGACAGATACGCAGTATTTT	CASSVSPSGETDTQYF
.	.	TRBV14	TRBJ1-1	TGTGCCAGCAGCACCCGACTACCCCAAGCTTTCTTT	CASSTRLPQAFF
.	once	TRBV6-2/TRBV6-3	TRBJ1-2	TGTGCCAGCAGCCGAGGATACCCCGGCAGGGAAAGCTATGACTACACCTTC	CASSRGYPGRESYDYTF
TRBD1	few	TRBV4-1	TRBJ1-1	TGCGCCAGCAGCCAAAGGATTGGGGAGGGGGCGAACACTGAAGCTTTCTTT	CASSQRIGEGANTEAFF
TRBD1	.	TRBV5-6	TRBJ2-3	TGTGCCAGCAGCTTGGGGGGGACAGGGCTGGTACTGTATACGCAGTATTTT	CASSLGGTGLVLYTQYF
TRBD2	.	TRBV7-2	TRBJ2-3	TGTGCCAGCAGCCAGACTGGCGGGAGGTCAGATACGCAGTATTTT	CASSQTGGRSDTQYF
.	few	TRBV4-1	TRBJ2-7	TGCGCCAGCAGCCAAGCAGCCGACTTCCCCCCCTACGAGCAGTACTTC	CASSQAADFPPYEQYF
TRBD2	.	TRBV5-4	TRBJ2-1	TGTGCCAGCAGCTTGGCGGAGGGTTCCGGGGCGCTAGCGGGGCCTTCGTCCTACAATGAGCAGTTCTTC	CASSLAEGSGALAGPSSYNEQFF
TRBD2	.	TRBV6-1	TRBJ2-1	TGTGCCAGCTGCCCGGGACTAGCGGGGAAATACAATGAGCAGTTCTTC	CASCPGLAGKYNEQFF
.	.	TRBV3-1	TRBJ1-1	TGTGCCAGCAGCCAAGCCCGGGGGGCCGGAGCTTTCTTT	CASSQARGAGAFF
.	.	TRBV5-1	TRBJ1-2	TGCGCCGGCAGCTTACCCGACAGCCACTATGGCTACACCTTC	CAGSLPDSHYGYTF
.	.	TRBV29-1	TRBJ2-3	TGCAGCCTAACGCAGGGGTTGGGCCGTGGCACAGATACGCAGTATTTT	CSLTQGLGRGTDTQYF
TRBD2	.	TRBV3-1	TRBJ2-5	TGTGCCAGCAGCCGCCGGACTAGCGGGATTCGGGAGACCCAGTACTTC	CASSRRTSGIRETQYF
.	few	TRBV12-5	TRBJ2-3	TGTGCTAGTGGCCACACTAAGGGGGGTACAGATACGCAGTATTTT	CASGHTKGGTDTQYF